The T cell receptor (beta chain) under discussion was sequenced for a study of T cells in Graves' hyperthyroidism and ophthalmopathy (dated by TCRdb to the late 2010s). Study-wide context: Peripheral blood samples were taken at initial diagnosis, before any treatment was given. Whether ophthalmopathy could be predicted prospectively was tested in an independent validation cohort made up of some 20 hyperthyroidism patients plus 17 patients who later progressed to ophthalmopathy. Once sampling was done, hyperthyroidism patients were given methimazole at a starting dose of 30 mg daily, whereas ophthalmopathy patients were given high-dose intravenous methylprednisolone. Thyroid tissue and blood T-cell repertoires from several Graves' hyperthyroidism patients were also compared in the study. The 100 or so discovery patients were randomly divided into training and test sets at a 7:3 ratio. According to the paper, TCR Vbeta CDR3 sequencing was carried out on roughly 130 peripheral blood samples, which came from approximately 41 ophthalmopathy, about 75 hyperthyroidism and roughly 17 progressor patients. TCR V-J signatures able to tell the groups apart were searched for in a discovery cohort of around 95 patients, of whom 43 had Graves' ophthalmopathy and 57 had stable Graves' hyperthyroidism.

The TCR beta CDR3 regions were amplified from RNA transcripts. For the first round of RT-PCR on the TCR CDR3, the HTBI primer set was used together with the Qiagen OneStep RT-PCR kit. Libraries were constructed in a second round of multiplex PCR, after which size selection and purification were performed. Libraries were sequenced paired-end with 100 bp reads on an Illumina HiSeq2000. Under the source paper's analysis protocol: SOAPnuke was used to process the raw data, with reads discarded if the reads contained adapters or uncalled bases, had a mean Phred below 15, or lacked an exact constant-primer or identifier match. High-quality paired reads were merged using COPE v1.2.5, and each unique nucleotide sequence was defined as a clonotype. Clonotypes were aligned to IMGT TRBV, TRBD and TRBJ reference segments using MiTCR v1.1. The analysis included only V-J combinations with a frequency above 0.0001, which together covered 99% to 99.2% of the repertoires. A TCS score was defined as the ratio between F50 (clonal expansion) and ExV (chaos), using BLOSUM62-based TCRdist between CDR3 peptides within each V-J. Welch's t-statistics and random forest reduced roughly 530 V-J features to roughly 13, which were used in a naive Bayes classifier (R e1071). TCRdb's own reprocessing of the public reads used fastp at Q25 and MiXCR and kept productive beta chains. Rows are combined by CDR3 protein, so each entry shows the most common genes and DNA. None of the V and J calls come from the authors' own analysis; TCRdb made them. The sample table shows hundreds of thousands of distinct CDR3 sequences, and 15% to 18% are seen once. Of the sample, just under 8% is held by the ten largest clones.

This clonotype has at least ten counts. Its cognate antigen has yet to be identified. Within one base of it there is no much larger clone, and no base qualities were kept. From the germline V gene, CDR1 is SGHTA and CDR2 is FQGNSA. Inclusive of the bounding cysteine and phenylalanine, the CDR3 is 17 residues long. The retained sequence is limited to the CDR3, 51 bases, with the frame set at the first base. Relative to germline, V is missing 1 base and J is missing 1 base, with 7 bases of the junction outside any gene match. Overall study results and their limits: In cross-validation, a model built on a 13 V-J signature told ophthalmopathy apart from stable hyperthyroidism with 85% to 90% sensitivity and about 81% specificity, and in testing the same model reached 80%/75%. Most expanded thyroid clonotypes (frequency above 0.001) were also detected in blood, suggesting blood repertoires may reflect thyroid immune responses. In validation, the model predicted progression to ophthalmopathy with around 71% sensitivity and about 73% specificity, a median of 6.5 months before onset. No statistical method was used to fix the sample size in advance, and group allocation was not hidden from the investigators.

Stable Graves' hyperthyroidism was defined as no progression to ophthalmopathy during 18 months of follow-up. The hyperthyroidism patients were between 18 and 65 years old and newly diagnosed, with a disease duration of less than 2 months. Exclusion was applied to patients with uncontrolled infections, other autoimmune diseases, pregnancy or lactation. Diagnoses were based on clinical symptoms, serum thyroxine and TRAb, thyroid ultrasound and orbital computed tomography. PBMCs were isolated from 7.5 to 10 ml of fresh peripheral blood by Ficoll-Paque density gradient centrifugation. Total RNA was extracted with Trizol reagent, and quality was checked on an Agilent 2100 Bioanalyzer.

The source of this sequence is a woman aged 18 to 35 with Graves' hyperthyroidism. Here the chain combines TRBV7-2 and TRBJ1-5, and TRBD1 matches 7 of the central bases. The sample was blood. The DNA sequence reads TGTGCCAGCAGCTTAGGACAGGGACATCCGAGCAATCAGCCCCAGCATTTT. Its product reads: CASSLGQGHPSNQPQHF.